The following is a T cell receptor beta chain sequence with its context. The sample is drawn from a study of blood T cell repertoires in COVID-19. Looking at the study overall: COVID-19 samples from acute and convalescent phases originated in the United States, Italy and Spain. PBMCs, B-cell-depleted T cells, or T cells provided the cDNA or gDNA that made up the material.

Trimming at V came to 3 bases and at J to 4 bases, leaving 9 bases not matched to a gene. CDR3 length: 16 amino acids. CDR1 and CDR2 (germline): MGHDK, SYGVNS. Authors' processing steps: Estimates of nucleated cell counts were drawn from the amplification of reference gene primers. The method was immunoSEQ multiplex PCR; TCRdb's version includes in-frame clones alone and lacks a portion of them. V and J calls and clone size are given by that table; D and trimming were obtained from the DNA. The sample holds 15,000 to 20,000 clones, 82% seen once. Source material: peripheral blood. This sequence was found in a human donor in a cohort sampled during active COVID-19. The V and J genes are TRBV25-1 and TRBJ2-5, with 9 bases that match TRBD2. The CDR3 spells CASSDGLAGSSETQYF. In DNA form, the CDR3 reads TGTGCCAGCAGTGATGGTCTAGCGGGGTCTTCAGAGACCCAGTACTTC.